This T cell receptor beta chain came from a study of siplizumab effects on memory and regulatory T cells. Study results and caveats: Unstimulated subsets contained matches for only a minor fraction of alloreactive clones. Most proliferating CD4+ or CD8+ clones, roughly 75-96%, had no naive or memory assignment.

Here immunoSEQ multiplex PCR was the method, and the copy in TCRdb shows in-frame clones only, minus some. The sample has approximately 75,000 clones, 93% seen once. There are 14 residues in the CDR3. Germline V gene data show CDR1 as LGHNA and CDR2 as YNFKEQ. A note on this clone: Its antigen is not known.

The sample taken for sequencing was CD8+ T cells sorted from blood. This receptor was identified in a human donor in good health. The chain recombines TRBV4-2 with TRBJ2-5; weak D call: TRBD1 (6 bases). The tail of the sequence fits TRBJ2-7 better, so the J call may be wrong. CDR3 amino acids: CASSQDIGGYEQYF. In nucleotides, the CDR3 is TGTGCCAGCAGCCAAGATATAGGGGGCTACGAGCAGTACTTC.